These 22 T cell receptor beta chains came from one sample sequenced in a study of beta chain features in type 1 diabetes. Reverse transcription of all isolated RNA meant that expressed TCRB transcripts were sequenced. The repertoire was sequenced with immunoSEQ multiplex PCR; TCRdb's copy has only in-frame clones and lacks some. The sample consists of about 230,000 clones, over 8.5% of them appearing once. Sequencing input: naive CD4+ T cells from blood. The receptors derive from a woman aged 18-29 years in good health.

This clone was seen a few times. CDR3 region: CASSVRLARAGELFF. As DNA, the CDR3 is TGTGCCAGCAGCGTACGACTAGCTAGGGCCGGGGAGCTGTTTTTT. The chain joins TRBV9 to TRBJ2-2; 7 positions match TRBD2. The trim removed 1 base at V and 6 bases at J, leaving 6 bases unmatched. The CDR3 is 15 residues long. Germline values: CDR1 SGDLS, CDR2 YYNGEE. The entire variable domain, with the rest obtained from reference TRBV9 and TRBJ2-2, is as follows: DSGVTQTPKHLITATGQRVTLRCSPRSGDLSVYWYQQSLDQGLQFLIQYYNGEERAKGNILERFSAQQFPDLHSELNLSSLELGDSALYFCASSVRLARAGELFFGEGSRLTVL.

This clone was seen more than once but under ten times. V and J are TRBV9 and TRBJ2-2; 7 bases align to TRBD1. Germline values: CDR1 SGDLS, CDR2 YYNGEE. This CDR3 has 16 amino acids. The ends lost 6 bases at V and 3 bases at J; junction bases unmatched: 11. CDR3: CASTPGQGVDTGELFF. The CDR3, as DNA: TGTGCCAGCACCCCGGGGCAGGGGGTGGACACCGGGGAGCTGTTTTTT.

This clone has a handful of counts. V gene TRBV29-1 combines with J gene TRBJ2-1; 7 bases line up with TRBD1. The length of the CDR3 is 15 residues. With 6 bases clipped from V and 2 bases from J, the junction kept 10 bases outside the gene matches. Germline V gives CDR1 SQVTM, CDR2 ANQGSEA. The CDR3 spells CSVGSGTVTYNEQFF. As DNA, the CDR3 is TGCAGCGTAGGCTCCGGGACAGTTACCTACAATGAGCAGTTCTTC.

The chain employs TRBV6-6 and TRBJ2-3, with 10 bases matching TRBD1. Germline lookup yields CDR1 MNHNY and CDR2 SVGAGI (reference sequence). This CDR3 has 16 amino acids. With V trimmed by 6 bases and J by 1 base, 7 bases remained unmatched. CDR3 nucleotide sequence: TGTGCCAGCAGCCTACCCGGGACAGGGGGCACAGATACGCAGTATTTT. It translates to CASSLPGTGGTDTQYF.

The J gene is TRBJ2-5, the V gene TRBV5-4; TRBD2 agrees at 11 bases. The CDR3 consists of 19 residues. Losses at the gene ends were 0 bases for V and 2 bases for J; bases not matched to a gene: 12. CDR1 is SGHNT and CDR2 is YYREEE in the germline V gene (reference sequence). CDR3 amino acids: CASSLVGRGLAGKQETQYF. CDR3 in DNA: TGTGCCAGCAGCTTGGTAGGGAGAGGACTAGCGGGTAAACAAGAGACCCAGTACTTC.

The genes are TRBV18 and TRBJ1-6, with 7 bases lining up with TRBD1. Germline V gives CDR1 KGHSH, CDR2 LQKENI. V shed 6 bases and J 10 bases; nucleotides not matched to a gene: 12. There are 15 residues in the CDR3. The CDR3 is CASSRYRGSESPLHF. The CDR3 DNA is TGTGCCAGCTCCCGGTACAGGGGCTCGGAGTCACCCCTCCACTTT.

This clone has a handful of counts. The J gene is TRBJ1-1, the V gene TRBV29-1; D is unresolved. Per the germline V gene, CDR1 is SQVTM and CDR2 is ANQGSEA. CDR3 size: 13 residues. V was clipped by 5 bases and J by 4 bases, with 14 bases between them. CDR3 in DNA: TGCAGCGTTAGTTGGTCTCGCGGCACTGAAGCTTTCTTT. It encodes CSVSWSRGTEAFF. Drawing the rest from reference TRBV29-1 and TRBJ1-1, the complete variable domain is SAVISQKPSRDICQRGTSLTIQCQVDSQVTMMFWYRQQPGQSLTLIATANQGSEATYESGFVIDKFPISRPNLTFSTLTVSNMSPEDSSIYLCSVSWSRGTEAFFGQGTRLTVV.

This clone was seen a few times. This chain's CDR3 is CASSLEALADNEQFF. CDR3 sequence (DNA): TGTGCCAGCAGCTTGGAGGCGCTAGCGGACAATGAGCAGTTCTTC. This rearrangement joins TRBV5-4 to TRBJ2-1; 7 bases map to TRBD2. V gave up 0 bases and J gave up 5 bases; unmatched junction bases: 5. CDR1 and CDR2 from the germline V gene are SGHNT and YYREEE (reference sequence). CDR3 length equals 15 residues. Complete variable domain (other parts from reference TRBV5-4 and TRBJ2-1): ETGVTQSPTHLIKTRGQQVTLRCSSQSGHNTVSWYQQALGQGPQFIFQYYREEENGRGNFPPRFSGLQFPNYSSELNVNALELDDSALYLCASSLEALADNEQFFGPGTRLTVL.

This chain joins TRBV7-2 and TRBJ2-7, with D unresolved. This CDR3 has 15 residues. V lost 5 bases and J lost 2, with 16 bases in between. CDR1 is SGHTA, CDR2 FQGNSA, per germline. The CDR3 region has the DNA TGTGCCAGCAGCCGATGGCCCACCAGTGCCTACGAGCAGTACTTC. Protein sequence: CASSRWPTSAYEQYF.

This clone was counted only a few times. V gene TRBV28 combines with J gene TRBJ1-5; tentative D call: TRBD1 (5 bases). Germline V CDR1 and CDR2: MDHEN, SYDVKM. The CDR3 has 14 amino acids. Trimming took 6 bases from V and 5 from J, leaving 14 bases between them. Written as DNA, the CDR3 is TGTGCCAGCAGCTCAGGGCAAGGCCATCAGCCCCAGCATTTT. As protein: CASSSGQGHQPQHF.

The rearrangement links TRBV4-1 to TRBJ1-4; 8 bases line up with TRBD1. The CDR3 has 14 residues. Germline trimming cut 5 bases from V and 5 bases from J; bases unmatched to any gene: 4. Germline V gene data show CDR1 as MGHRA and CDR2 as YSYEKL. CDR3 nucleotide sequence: TGCGCCAGCAGCATGACAGGGGTGAATGAAAAACTGTTTTTT. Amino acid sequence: CASSMTGVNEKLFF.

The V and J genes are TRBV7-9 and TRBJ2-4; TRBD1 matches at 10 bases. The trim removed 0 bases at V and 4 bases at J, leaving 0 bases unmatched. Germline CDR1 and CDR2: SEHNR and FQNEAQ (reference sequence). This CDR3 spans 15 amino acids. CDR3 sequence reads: CASSLAGQGKNIQYF. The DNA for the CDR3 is TGTGCCAGCAGCTTAGCGGGACAGGGGAAAAACATTCAGTACTTC.

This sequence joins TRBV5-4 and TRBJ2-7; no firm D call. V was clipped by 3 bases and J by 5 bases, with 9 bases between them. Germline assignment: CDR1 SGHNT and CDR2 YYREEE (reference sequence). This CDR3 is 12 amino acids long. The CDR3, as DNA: TGTGCCAGCAGCTCCAAGCGAGACGAGCAGTACTTC. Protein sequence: CASSSKRDEQYF. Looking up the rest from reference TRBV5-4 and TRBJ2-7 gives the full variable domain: ETGVTQSPTHLIKTRGQQVTLRCSSQSGHNTVSWYQQALGQGPQFIFQYYREEENGRGNFPPRFSGLQFPNYSSELNVNALELDDSALYLCASSSKRDEQYFGPGTRLTVT.

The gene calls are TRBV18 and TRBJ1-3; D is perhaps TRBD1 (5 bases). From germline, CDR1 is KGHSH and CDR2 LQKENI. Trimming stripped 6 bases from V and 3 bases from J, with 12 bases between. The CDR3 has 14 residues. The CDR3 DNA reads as TGTGCCAGCTCCCCCACAGGTTATGGAAACACCATATATTTT. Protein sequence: CASSPTGYGNTIYF.

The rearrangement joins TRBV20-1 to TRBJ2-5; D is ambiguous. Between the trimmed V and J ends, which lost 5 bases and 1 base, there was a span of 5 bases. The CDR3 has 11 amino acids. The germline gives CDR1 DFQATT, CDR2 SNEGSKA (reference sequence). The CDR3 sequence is CSAYFQETQYF. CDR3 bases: TGCAGTGCTTACTTCCAAGAGACCCAGTACTTC.

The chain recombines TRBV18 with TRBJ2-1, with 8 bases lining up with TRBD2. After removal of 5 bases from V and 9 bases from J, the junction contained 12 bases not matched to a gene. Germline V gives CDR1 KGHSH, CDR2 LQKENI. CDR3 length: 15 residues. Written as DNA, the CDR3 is TGTGCCAGCTCAGGGCGAAGCGGGAGTGTACCTGAGCAGTTCTTC. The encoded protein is CASSGRSGSVPEQFF.

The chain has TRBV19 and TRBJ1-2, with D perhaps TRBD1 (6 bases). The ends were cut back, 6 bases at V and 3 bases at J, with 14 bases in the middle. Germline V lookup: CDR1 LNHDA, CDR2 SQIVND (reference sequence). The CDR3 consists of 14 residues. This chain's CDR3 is CASRISGGDYGYTF. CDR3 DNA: TGTGCCAGTAGAATCTCGGGGGGCGACTATGGCTACACCTTC.

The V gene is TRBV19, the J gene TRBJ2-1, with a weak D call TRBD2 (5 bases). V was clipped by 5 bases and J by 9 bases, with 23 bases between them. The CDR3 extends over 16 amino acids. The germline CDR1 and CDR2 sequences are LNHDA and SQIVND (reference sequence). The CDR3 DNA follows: TGTGCCAGTAGTGCGTACCGGACTCCTTGGGAGATTGAGCAGTTCTTC. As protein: CASSAYRTPWEIEQFF.

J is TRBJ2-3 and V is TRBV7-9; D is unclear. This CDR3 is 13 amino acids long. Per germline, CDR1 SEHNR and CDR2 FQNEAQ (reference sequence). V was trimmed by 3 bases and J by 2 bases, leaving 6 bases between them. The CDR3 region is CASSLRPTDTQYF. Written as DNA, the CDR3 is TGTGCCAGCAGCTTGCGTCCCACAGATACGCAGTATTTT. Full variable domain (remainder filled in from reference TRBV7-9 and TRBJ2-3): DTGVSQNPRHKITKRGQNVTFRCDPISEHNRLYWYRQTLGQGPEFLTYFQNEAQLEKSRLLSDRFSAERPKGSFSTLEIQRTEQGDSAMYLCASSLRPTDTQYFGPGTRLTVL.

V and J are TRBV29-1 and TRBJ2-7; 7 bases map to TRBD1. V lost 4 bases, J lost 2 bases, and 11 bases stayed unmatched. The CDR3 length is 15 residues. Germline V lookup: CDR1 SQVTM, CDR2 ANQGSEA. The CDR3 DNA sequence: TGCAGCGTTGGTGGGCAGGGGGATACCCCCTACGAGCAGTACTTC. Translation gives CSVGGQGDTPYEQYF.

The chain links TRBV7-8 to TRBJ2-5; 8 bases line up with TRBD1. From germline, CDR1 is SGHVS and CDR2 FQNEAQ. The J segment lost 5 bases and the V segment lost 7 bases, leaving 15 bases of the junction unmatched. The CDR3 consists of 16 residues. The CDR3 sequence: CASKLRRQGARETQYF. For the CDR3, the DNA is TGTGCCAGCAAGTTACGGCGGCAGGGGGCGCGGGAGACCCAGTACTTC.

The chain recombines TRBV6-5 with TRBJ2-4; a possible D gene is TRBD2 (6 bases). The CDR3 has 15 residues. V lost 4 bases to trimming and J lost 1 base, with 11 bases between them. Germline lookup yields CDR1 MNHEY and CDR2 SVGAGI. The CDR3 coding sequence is TGTGCCAGCAGTTCTCGACGGGGGGCCAAAAACATTCAGTACTTC. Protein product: CASSSRRGAKNIQYF.